The 19 T cell receptor beta chains listed next were all sequenced from one sample in a study of blood T cell repertoires in COVID-19 (dated by TCRdb to the early 2020s). Libraries were made using the immunoSEQ multiplex PCR assay. What TCRdb holds here is the immuneACCESS table cut down to in-frame rearrangements. Part of the clones is not present; checked against another copy, under half of the missing clones reflect an unresolved V gene, and the others are unexplained. This sample is represented by some 200,000 clones; approximately 80% of them were singletons. The ten largest make up over 6.5% of the sample. The sample comprised peripheral blood. These receptors were taken from a woman older than 75 with COVID-19, enrolled during active disease.

The genes are TRBV6-5 and TRBJ1-1; 12 nucleotides line up with TRBD1. Per germline, CDR1 MNHEY and CDR2 SVGAGI. The CDR3 has 14 amino acids. Trimming removed 6 bases from V and 9 bases from J; junction bases left unmatched: 8. This chain's CDR3 is CASSTGTGGQKAFF. CDR3 sequence (DNA): TGTGCCAGCAGCACCGGGACAGGGGGCCAAAAAGCTTTCTTT.

The chain links TRBV6-5 to TRBJ1-2; TRBD1 matches at 8 bases. Trimming at V came to 2 bases and at J to 8 bases, leaving 4 bases not matched to a gene. Germline loops: CDR1 MNHEY, CDR2 SVGAGI. The CDR3 totals 13 residues. The CDR3 DNA reads TGTGCCAGCAGTTACGGTGCAGGGGGCGGCTACACCTTC. This gives the protein CASSYGAGGGYTF.

The chain couples TRBV28 to TRBJ1-2, with 8 nucleotides matching TRBD1. CDR3 length equals 18 residues. Losses at the gene ends were 4 bases for V and 0 bases for J; bases not matched to a gene: 13. Per germline, CDR1 MDHEN and CDR2 SYDVKM. CDR3 nucleotide sequence: TGTGCCAGCAGTTCCCCGTCCGGACAGGGCAAAGCTAACTATGGCTACACCTTC. This gives the protein CASSSPSGQGKANYGYTF.

The rearrangement uses TRBV19 and TRBJ1-6; tentative D call: TRBD1 (6 bases). From germline, CDR1 is LNHDA and CDR2 SQIVND (reference sequence). V was pared by 4 bases and J by 9 bases, with 13 bases between. The CDR3 length is 14 residues. CDR3 sequence reads: CASSTTGSTSPLHF. DNA of the CDR3: TGTGCCAGTAGTACCACAGGGTCTACTTCACCCCTCCACTTT.

The V call is TRBV10-1, the J call TRBJ1-5, with D possibly matching TRBD1 (5 bases). The CDR3 extends over 13 amino acids. V shed 5 bases and J shed 5 bases, with 10 bases lying between them. Germline V gives CDR1 WNHNN, CDR2 SYGVQD (reference sequence). CDR3 region: CASSQDRYQPQHF. For the CDR3, the DNA is TGCGCCAGCAGTCAAGACAGATATCAGCCCCAGCATTTT.

V and J are TRBV28 and TRBJ1-1, with a possible D match to TRBD1 (5 bases). CDR1 and CDR2 (germline): MDHEN, SYDVKM. The CDR3 is 13 amino acids. V was shortened by 7 bases and J by 4 bases, with 13 bases between the two germline ends. The DNA for the CDR3 is TGTGCCAGCAAGGGACTCCCGGGCACTGAAGCTTTCTTT. This codes for CASKGLPGTEAFF.

The genes are TRBV2 and TRBJ2-7; 7 bases match TRBD1. The V gene's germline CDR1 is SNHLY and CDR2 FYNNEI. The CDR3 totals 14 residues. V was clipped by 6 bases and J by 0 bases; unmatched bases: 5. CDR3 protein: CASRRQGNSYEQYF. The CDR3 DNA sequence: TGTGCCAGCAGAAGACAGGGCAACTCCTACGAGCAGTACTTC.

The gene calls are TRBV6-5 and TRBJ2-6; a possible D gene is TRBD1 (6 bases). V was trimmed by 8 bases and J by 4 bases, leaving 9 bases between them. Germline CDR1 MNHEY, CDR2 SVGAGI. This CDR3 is built from 13 residues. CDR3 protein: CASSGAGANVLTF. CDR3 DNA: TGTGCCAGCTCAGGGGCCGGGGCCAACGTCCTGACTTTC.

V and J are TRBV18 and TRBJ1-2, with unresolved D. The CDR3 is 13 residues long. With 2 bases removed from V and 4 bases from J, the gap between germline ends came to 8 bases. Germline CDR1 and CDR2: KGHSH and LQKENI. This CDR3 is CASSPIAAYGYTF. The CDR3 bases are TGTGCCAGCTCACCAATAGCCGCCTATGGCTACACCTTC.

V is TRBV2 and J is TRBJ2-5; the match to TRBD1 covers 7 bases. Germline CDR1 is SNHLY and CDR2 is FYNNEI. After removal of 5 bases from V and 4 bases from J, the junction contained 10 bases not matched to a gene. The CDR3 covers 15 residues. This CDR3 reads CASSWKGADGETQYF. As DNA, the CDR3 is TGTGCCAGCAGTTGGAAGGGGGCGGATGGAGAGACCCAGTACTTC.

The genes are TRBV9 and TRBJ2-1; TRBD2 matches 8 bases. This CDR3 has 15 amino acids. The V segment lost 0 bases and the J segment 8 bases; nucleotides outside the gene matches: 7. Germline lookup yields CDR1 SGDLS and CDR2 YYNGEE. CDR3 sequence reads: CASSVEGLGAHEQFF. The CDR3 nucleotides read TGTGCCAGCAGCGTAGAGGGACTAGGGGCCCATGAGCAGTTCTTC.

This sequence joins TRBV11-3 and TRBJ2-2, with TRBD2 as a possible D gene (5 bases). The CDR3 is made up of 16 amino acids. The germline CDR1 and CDR2 sequences are SGHNT and YENEEA. V shed 2 bases and J shed 6 bases, with 16 bases lying between them. This CDR3 reads CASSLNPSRMSGELFF. The CDR3, as DNA: TGTGCCAGCAGCTTAAACCCTAGCAGGATGTCCGGGGAGCTGTTTTTT.

The gene calls are TRBV11-2 and TRBJ2-3; possibly TRBD2 for D (6 bases). Germline V gene sequence: CDR1 SGHAT, CDR2 FQNNGV. The CDR3 consists of 15 residues. V lost 5 bases and J lost 0, with 12 bases in between. Here the CDR3 reads CASSRTGTSTDTQYF. The CDR3 DNA is TGTGCCAGCAGCCGAACTGGGACTAGCACAGATACGCAGTATTTT.

The V call is TRBV6-5, the J call TRBJ2-3, with TRBD2 matching over 7 bases. CDR3 length: 16 amino acids. Trimming cost V 4 bases and J 2 bases; bases outside gene matches: 9. CDR1 is MNHEY, CDR2 SVGAGI, per germline. The CDR3 is CASSSPGSGDTDTQYF. Written as DNA, the CDR3 is TGTGCCAGCAGTTCCCCCGGCAGCGGGGACACAGATACGCAGTATTTT.

This clone was seen a single time. Written as DNA, the CDR3 is TGTGCCAGCAGCGTTGGGACAGCCGGAAACACCATATATTTT. Its translation: CASSVGTAGNTIYF. V gene TRBV9 combines with J gene TRBJ1-3; 7 bases fit TRBD1. After removal of 2 bases from V and 4 bases from J, the junction contained 3 bases not matched to a gene. The length of the CDR3 is 14 residues. Per germline, CDR1 SGDLS and CDR2 YYNGEE.

The chain recombines TRBV7-9 with TRBJ2-1, with TRBD1 as a possible D gene (7 bases). CDR1 SEHNR and CDR2 FQNEAQ come from the germline V gene (reference sequence). The CDR3 has 16 residues. V was cut by 5 bases and J by 8 bases, with 22 bases left in between. CDR3 nucleotide sequence: TGTGCCAGCAGCCCCAGGGGGGCAGTCTGGACCGATGAGCAGTTCTTC. It yields the protein CASSPRGAVWTDEQFF.

The rearrangement joins TRBV2 to TRBJ2-5, with D tentatively TRBD1 (6 bases). V lost 5 bases and J 9 bases, leaving 19 bases between the germline ends. The length of the CDR3 is 14 residues. The germline gives CDR1 SNHLY, CDR2 FYNNEI. As DNA, the CDR3 is TGTGCCAGCAGTTCCGGGACACCCGGACGGGCCCAGTACTTC. It is translated as CASSSGTPGRAQYF.

Comment on this clone: The junction shows a germline mismatch at one end, possibly a read error. This chain uses TRBV5-1 with TRBJ2-2; D is unresolved. This CDR3 has 15 amino acids. The germline V gene encodes CDR1 SGHRS and CDR2 YFSETQ. The CDR3 protein is CASTLGSSNTGELFF. CDR3 coding DNA: TGCGCCAGCACCTTGGGCAGTTCGAACACCGGGGAGCTGTTTTTT.

This clone came up once. This rearrangement joins TRBV29-1 to TRBJ1-1; D remains unclear. This CDR3 has 11 amino acids. The germline gives CDR1 SQVTM, CDR2 ANQGSEA. The germline V and J ends were trimmed by 7 bases and 2 bases, with 8 bases remaining between them. CDR3 nucleotide sequence: TGCAGCGCGTTAGAAAACACTGAAGCTTTCTTT. It encodes CSALENTEAFF.